The entry that follows covers one T cell receptor (beta chain) sequence. The antigen remains undetermined. Sequenced by immunoSEQ multiplex PCR; TCRdb stores in-frame clones only, minus some. The sample lists about 78,000 clones, more than 75% occurring once. This record comes from a study of graft-versus-host responses after intestinal transplantation. About the study: Multivisceral, liver-intestinal, or isolated intestinal grafts went to recipients.

Study-level results: With peak circulating GvH clone levels came an association with early post-transplant HvG declines.

V lost 1 base and J 2 bases, leaving 3 bases between the germline ends. CDR1 is SGDLS and CDR2 is YYNGEE in the germline V gene. The CDR3 runs to 12 residues. The receptor was isolated from a human donor who was the organ donor for an intestinal transplant. The chain uses TRBV9 and TRBJ1-2; D uncertain. The sample in question was unstimulated CD8+ T cells sorted from spleen or lymph node cells, obtained before transplant. In nucleotides, the CDR3 is TGTGCCAGCAGCGTACGGAACTATGGCTACACCTTC. Translated: CASSVRNYGYTF. Variable domain in full (rest from reference TRBV9 and TRBJ1-2): DSGVTQTPKHLITATGQRVTLRCSPRSGDLSVYWYQQSLDQGLQFLIQYYNGEERAKGNILERFSAQQFPDLHSELNLSSLELGDSALYFCASSVRNYGYTFGSGTRLTVV.